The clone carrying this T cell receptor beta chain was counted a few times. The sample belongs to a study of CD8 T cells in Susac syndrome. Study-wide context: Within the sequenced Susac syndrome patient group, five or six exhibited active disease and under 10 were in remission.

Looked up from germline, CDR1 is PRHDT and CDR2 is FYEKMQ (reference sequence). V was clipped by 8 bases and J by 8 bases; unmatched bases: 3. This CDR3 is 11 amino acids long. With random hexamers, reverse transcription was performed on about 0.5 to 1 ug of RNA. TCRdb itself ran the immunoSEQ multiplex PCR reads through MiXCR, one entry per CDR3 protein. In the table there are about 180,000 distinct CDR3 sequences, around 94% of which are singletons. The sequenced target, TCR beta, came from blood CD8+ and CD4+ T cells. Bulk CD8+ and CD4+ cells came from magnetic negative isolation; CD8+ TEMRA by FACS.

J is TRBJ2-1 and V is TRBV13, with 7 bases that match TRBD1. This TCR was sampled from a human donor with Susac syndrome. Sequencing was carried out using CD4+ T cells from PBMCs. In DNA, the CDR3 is TGTGCCAGCTACAGGGGTGATGAGCAGTTCTTC. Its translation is CASYRGDEQFF.